The 11 T cell receptor beta chains below were found in one sample sequenced in a study of lymphopenia after photon versus proton radiotherapy (dated by TCRdb to between 2019 and 2020). Library generation was performed with the immunoSEQ multiplex PCR assay. This is the immuneACCESS table as TCRdb keeps it, with only in-frame sequences that have V and J called. A part of the clones is gone; compared with another copy, unresolved V genes explain less than half, and the rest is unexplained. The sample has over 20,000 clones on record, around 89% of them singletons. The ten largest account for around 10% of the sample. This specimen was peripheral blood, taken from a patient treated with proton-based radiotherapy. These TCRs come from a man at least 80 years old with esophageal cancer.

The J gene is TRBJ2-7, the V gene TRBV12-5; D call uncertain. Germline V lookup: CDR1 LGHNT, CDR2 FRNRAP. This CDR3 has 13 amino acids. Trimming took off 7 bases at V and 3 bases at J, with 13 bases between the two ends. In nucleotides, the CDR3 is TGTGCTAGTGTTAAGGACGGAAGCTACGAGCAGTACTTC. It yields the protein CASVKDGSYEQYF.

The rearrangement uses TRBV2 and TRBJ2-5, with D tentatively TRBD2 (6 bases). There are 15 residues in the CDR3. The germline CDR1 and CDR2 sequences are SNHLY and FYNNEI. V was cut by 6 bases and J by 6 bases, with 20 bases left in between. The CDR3 loop is CASSASGLSGQTQYF. DNA for the CDR3: TGTGCCAGCAGCGCGTCCGGGTTGAGCGGGCAGACCCAGTACTTC.

This rearrangement joins TRBV5-5 to TRBJ2-5, with a tentative D call TRBD2 (6 bases). The CDR3 is made up of 15 amino acids. V lost 3 bases and J 5 bases, leaving 17 bases between the germline ends. Germline CDR1 is SGHKS and CDR2 is YYEKEE (reference sequence). The CDR3 DNA is TGTGCCAGCAGCTATCTTTGGGGTCGGGGGGAGACCCAGTACTTC. The encoded protein is CASSYLWGRGETQYF.

CDR3 sequence reads: CAIKEGQDSSSVLTF. The DNA for the CDR3 is TGTGCCATCAAAGAAGGGCAAGACAGCAGCTCCGTCCTGACTTTC. The chain has TRBV10-3 and TRBJ2-6, with D tentatively TRBD1 (5 bases). The CDR3 is 15 residues long. The germline gives CDR1 ENHRY, CDR2 SYGVKD. V was pared by 7 bases and J by 12 bases, with 22 bases between.

V gene TRBV5-5 combines with J gene TRBJ2-2; 12 bases line up with TRBD2. This CDR3 is 18 amino acids long. With 4 bases clipped from V and 6 bases from J, the junction kept 13 bases outside the gene matches. Germline-derived CDR1 and CDR2 are SGHKS and YYEKEE (reference sequence). CDR3 coding DNA: TGTGCCAGCAGCCCAGGACTAGCGGGGAGACAAAGAGCCGGGGAGCTGTTTTTT. This translates into CASSPGLAGRQRAGELFF.

J is TRBJ2-6 and V is TRBV5-1; 7 bases map to TRBD2. The CDR3 loop spans 20 amino acids. The junction had 14 bases not matched to a gene; V was cut back by 2 bases and J by 0 bases. Germline lookup yields CDR1 SGHRS and CDR2 YFSETQ. CDR3 sequence (DNA): TGCGCCAGCAGCTTTGACAGCGGGAATTTCATCAACTCTGGGGCCAACGTCCTGACTTTC. Residues: CASSFDSGNFINSGANVLTF. Drawing the rest from reference TRBV5-1 and TRBJ2-6, the complete variable domain is KAGVTQTPRYLIKTRGQQVTLSCSPISGHRSVSWYQQTPGQGLQFLFEYFSETQRNKGNFPGRFSGRQFSNSRSEMNVSTLELGDSALYLCASSFDSGNFINSGANVLTFGAGSRLTVL.

The rearrangement links TRBV4-1 to TRBJ2-2; 9 bases match TRBD1. Losses at the gene ends were 5 bases for V and 2 bases for J; bases not matched to a gene: 9. The CDR3 extends over 17 amino acids. Germline loops: CDR1 MGHRA, CDR2 YSYEKL. The CDR3 region has the DNA TGCGCCAGCAGCTCTCCCGGGACAGGGATTAACACCGGGGAGCTGTTTTTT. Its translation: CASSSPGTGINTGELFF.

The chain's CDR3 is CASSLEISGSGANVLTF. CDR3 nucleotide sequence: TGCGCCAGCAGCTTGGAGATTAGCGGCTCTGGGGCCAACGTCCTGACTTTC. The rearrangement uses TRBV5-1 and TRBJ2-6, with D tentatively TRBD2 (6 bases). Germline V gene lookup returns CDR1 SGHRS and CDR2 YFSETQ. The CDR3 is 17 amino acids. The V end lost 0 bases, the J end lost 0 bases, and 10 bases lay between the germline ends.

The chain joins TRBV30 to TRBJ1-2; D remains unclear. The CDR3 is 13 residues long. Deletions cut 1 base from V and 4 bases from J, with 10 bases between. Germline V CDR1 and CDR2: GTSNPN, SVGIG (reference sequence). The CDR3 protein is CAWSAGRGYGYTF. As DNA, the CDR3 is TGTGCCTGGAGTGCCGGACGGGGCTATGGCTACACCTTC.

The CDR3 reads CASSAPGTNQPQHF. CDR3 DNA sequence: TGTGCCAGCAGCGCCCCAGGGACTAATCAGCCCCAGCATTTT. The rearrangement uses TRBV9 and TRBJ1-5, with a possible D match to TRBD1 (5 bases). The CDR3 runs 14 residues. Germline V gives CDR1 SGDLS, CDR2 YYNGEE. V was trimmed by 3 bases and J by 4 bases, leaving 11 bases between them.

The chain employs TRBV9 and TRBJ2-2, with 8 bases identical to TRBD1. The germline V gene encodes CDR1 SGDLS and CDR2 YYNGEE. V gave up 0 bases and J gave up 4 bases; unmatched junction bases: 2. This CDR3 has 15 residues. CDR3 coding DNA: TGTGCCAGCAGCGTAGAGACAGGGGCCACCGGGGAGCTGTTTTTT. Translated: CASSVETGATGELFF.